This T cell receptor beta chain was observed in a study of identical twins. The CDR3 runs to 18 residues. After removal of 10 bases from V and 5 bases from J, the junction contained 17 bases not matched to a gene. Germline V gene sequence: CDR1 ENHRY, CDR2 SYGVKD. This clonotype showed up just a few times. TCRdb re-derived calls from the 5' RACE reads in MiXCR, one entry per CDR3 protein. The sample holds approximately 700,000 distinct CDR3 sequences, about 20% seen once. This sample also appeared in a second study, on T cells expressing NK-cell markers. That paper adds: Sequencing of TCR beta repertoires drew on sorted CD3+CD56+NKG2C+, CD3+CD56+NKG2C- and CD3+CD56-NKG2C+ T cells.

The chain couples TRBV10-3 to TRBJ2-1; 13 bases align to TRBD2. The origin of this receptor is a young woman in good health. The sample consisted of PBMCs. CDR3 residues: CANGGTSGTLLKDNEQFF. In DNA, the CDR3 is TGTGCCAACGGAGGGACTAGCGGGACCCTTCTGAAAGACAATGAGCAGTTCTTC.